These T cell receptor beta chains were read from a single sample in a study of technical replicates of blood from a handful of donors. Measured with immunoSEQ multiplex PCR; TCRdb has only the in-frame clones, and not every one. The data show roughly 50,000 clones, 80% to 95% seen once. Sequenced sample: PBMCs. The receptors originated from a human donor in good health. Some clones in this sample may be carry-over from other donors' samples. CDR3s include the opening cysteine and the closing phenylalanine or tryptophan. The D gene is left open where the match is weak. Size values are once, few and many counts, or a class for expanded clones, and some rows have none.

d_call	j_call	clone_size	v_call	cdr3_nt	cdr3_aa
.	TRBJ1-2	.	TRBV6-5	TGTGCCAGCAGTCTAAACAGGGTAGACTATGGCTACACCTTC	CASSLNRVDYGYTF
TRBD2	TRBJ2-1	.	TRBV9	TGTGCCAGCAGCCCACGGGGGGACTCCTACAATGAGCAGTTCTTC	CASSPRGDSYNEQFF
TRBD2	TRBJ2-1	.	TRBV30	TGTGCCTGGAGTGTGGTCACTAGCGGTTACAATGAGCAGTTCTTC	CAWSVVTSGYNEQFF
TRBD1	TRBJ2-6	.	TRBV7-9	TGTGCCAGCAGCTTAATCGGACAGGGTGGGGCCAACGTCCTGACTTTC	CASSLIGQGGANVLTF
.	TRBJ2-7	.	TRBV7-8	TGTGCCAGCAGCTTAGATCGACAGGTCCTTTACTACGAGCAGTACTTC	CASSLDRQVLYYEQYF
TRBD1	TRBJ1-1	.	TRBV4-1	TGCGCCAGCAGCCAACCTTCGGCCACCGGGACAGGGGAAGCTTTCTTT	CASSQPSATGTGEAFF
.	TRBJ2-5	once	TRBV7-9	TGTGCCAGCAGCTCGCTCGACAGAATCAAAGAGACCCAGTACTTC	CASSSLDRIKETQYF
.	TRBJ1-2	.	TRBV19	TGTGCCAGTAGCCTCACAGGGAACAAGTACTATGGCTACACCTTC	CASSLTGNKYYGYTF
.	TRBJ2-1	.	TRBV2	TGTGCCAGCCTCACCCGGGAGCAGTTCTTC	CASLTREQFF
TRBD2	TRBJ2-3	.	TRBV4-3	TGCGCCAGCAGTCCTAGCGGACCCACAGATACGCAGTATTTT	CASSPSGPTDTQYF
.	TRBJ2-7	once	TRBV5-1	TGCGCCAGCAGCTTGTGCCGGGGGGCCGGTTGCGAGCAGTACTTC	CASSLCRGAGCEQYF
.	TRBJ2-1	.	TRBV2	TGTGCCTCGAGACTGGCAAACAATGAGCAGTTCTTC	CASRLANNEQFF
.	TRBJ1-2	.	TRBV4-1	TGCGCCAGCAGCCAAGCGGGGGGCTATGGCTACACCTTC	CASSQAGGYGYTF
.	TRBJ2-5	.	TRBV12-5	TGTGCTAGTGGTATTGGGACAAATGGAGAGACCCAGTACTTC	CASGIGTNGETQYF
TRBD1	TRBJ2-3	.	TRBV13	TGTGCCAGCAGCCGCCCCGGGACAGGGCCCCCAGATACGCAGTATTTT	CASSRPGTGPPDTQYF
.	TRBJ2-7	.	TRBV11-1	TGTGCCAGCAGCTATCGGAGTTACGAGCAGTACTTC	CASSYRSYEQYF
.	TRBJ2-1	.	TRBV5-8	TGTGCCAGCTTCGACGGAGGGGAGCAGTTCTTC	CASFDGGEQFF
TRBD1	TRBJ2-7	.	TRBV25-1	TGTGCCAGCACCAGGGACAGGGGGTCCTACGAGCAGTACTTC	CASTRDRGSYEQYF
.	TRBJ1-1	.	TRBV15	TGTGCCACCAGCAGACGGGTCGGCACTGAAGCTTTCTTT	CATSRRVGTEAFF
TRBD1	TRBJ2-2	.	TRBV15	TGTGCCACCAGTAGACAGGGGGCGATCAATCAGGAGCTGTTTTTT	CATSRQGAINQELFF
TRBD2	TRBJ2-7	.	TRBV19	TGTGCCAGTACTCCCGGGGCGGGAGCCTACGAGCAGTACTTC	CASTPGAGAYEQYF
.	TRBJ2-7	once	TRBV6-5	TGTGCCAGCAGTTACTCGAAAGGCAGGTTCTACGAGCAGTACTTC	CASSYSKGRFYEQYF
TRBD2	TRBJ2-1	once	TRBV9	TGTGCCAGCAGCGTAGATCCTAGCGGGATTGGGGAGCAGTTCTTC	CASSVDPSGIGEQFF
TRBD1	TRBJ2-6	once	TRBV5-4	TGTGCCAGCAGCTTACAGGGGACTGGGGCCAACGTCCTGACTTTC	CASSLQGTGANVLTF
.	TRBJ2-1	.	TRBV7-8	TGTGCCAGCACCCCCCGGTTCTTC	CASTPRFF
.	TRBJ1-2	.	TRBV12-5	TGTGCTAGTGGCCCAAGTGGGGCCAGGGAAGCCTATGGCTACACCTTC	CASGPSGAREAYGYTF
.	TRBJ2-1	.	TRBV10-3	TGTGCCATCAGTGACCCTAGGCATGAGCAGTTCTTC	CAISDPRHEQFF
.	TRBJ1-1	.	TRBV7-2	TGTGCCAGCAGCATAGAACAGGGTGGAAACACTGAAGCTTTCTTT	CASSIEQGGNTEAFF
TRBD1	TRBJ2-2	.	TRBV4-3	TGCGCCAGCAGCCATCCCACAGGGGGCGGCACCGGGGAGCTGTTTTTT	CASSHPTGGGTGELFF
.	TRBJ1-1	.	TRBV11-2	TGTGCCAGCAGCTTAGGGAGGGGCCTTAGGGAAAACACTGAAGCTTTCTTT	CASSLGRGLRENTEAFF
.	TRBJ2-7	.	TRBV13	TGTGCCAGCAGCTTACGCACCTTAGGACTATTTTACGAGCAGTACTTC	CASSLRTLGLFYEQYF
TRBD2	TRBJ2-7	.	TRBV9	TGTGCCAGCAACGTGACTAGCAGATACGAGCAGTACTTC	CASNVTSRYEQYF
.	TRBJ2-6	.	TRBV5-6	TGTGCCAGCAGCCTGAGGTCGTTTTCTGGGGCCAACGTCCTGACTTTC	CASSLRSFSGANVLTF
TRBD1	TRBJ2-5	.	TRBV2	TGTGCCAGCAGTATGGACAGGGGGCGCGGGGAGACCCAGTACTTC	CASSMDRGRGETQYF
TRBD1	TRBJ2-7	.	TRBV18	TGTGCCAGCTCCCCGGGACAGGAGCAGTACTTC	CASSPGQEQYF
TRBD1	TRBJ2-7	.	TRBV23-1	TGCGCCAGCAGTCAGTCCGGGACAGTGGGTGAGCAGTACTTC	CASSQSGTVGEQYF
TRBD2	TRBJ2-3	.	TRBV7-3	TGTGCCAGCAGTCACGGACTAGCGGGAGGTACAGATACGCAGTATTTT	CASSHGLAGGTDTQYF
.	TRBJ2-7	.	TRBV19	TGTGCCAGTAGTAATACCGGGGCCTACGAGCAGTACTTC	CASSNTGAYEQYF
TRBD1	TRBJ2-2	.	TRBV10-3	TGTGCCATCAGCGACAGGGAAGGTGACGGGGAGCTGTTTTTT	CAISDREGDGELFF
TRBD2	TRBJ2-1	.	TRBV4-2	TGTGCCAGCAGCGAATACCCCGGGGGGGCCGAGGAGCAGTTCTTC	CASSEYPGGAEEQFF
.	TRBJ1-2	.	TRBV30	TGTGCCTGGAGTACCCAATCGAGAGGCTACACCTTC	CAWSTQSRGYTF
.	TRBJ1-1	.	TRBV29-1	TGCAGCGTGCTCGCTAACAGGGCGAACACTGAAGCTTTCTTT	CSVLANRANTEAFF
TRBD2	TRBJ2-7	.	TRBV25-1	TGTGCCAGCTCTACTAGCGGGATTACCTACGAGCAGTACTTC	CASSTSGITYEQYF
TRBD1	TRBJ2-7	.	TRBV2	TGTGCCAGCAGCCGACAGGGACCCAATTCGGGCGAGCAGTACTTC	CASSRQGPNSGEQYF
.	TRBJ2-3	.	TRBV30	TGTGCCTGGAGTGACCAGGGTTTTTCAGATACGCAGTATTTT	CAWSDQGFSDTQYF
TRBD1	TRBJ2-7	.	TRBV4-2	TGTGCCAGCAGCCAAGGGGGGACAGGGGTTCACGAGCAGTACTTC	CASSQGGTGVHEQYF